The clone carrying this T cell receptor beta chain was counted a few times. Preparation of TCR beta libraries was done by quantitative 5'-RACE with molecular barcodes. TCRdb re-analysed the 5' RACE reads in MiXCR, keeping a single row per CDR3 protein. The table has 250,000 to 300,000 distinct CDR3 sequences, under 20% seen once. The V end lost 0 bases, the J end lost 6 bases, and 11 bases lay between the germline ends. The CDR3 sequence is 14 residues long. Germline assignment: CDR1 SGHDT and CDR2 YYEEEE. This sample was included in a study of CD8 T cells in ankylosing spondylitis. The receptor's source is a male donor with ankylosing spondylitis or in good health (not recorded which). V and J are TRBV5-6 and TRBJ2-3; the D call may be TRBD1 or TRBD2 (6 bases each). What was sequenced was blood, either unsorted or a sorted T cell fraction (not recorded which). DNA for the CDR3: TGTGCCAGCAGCTTGGGGGGGGCAGGTGATACGCAGTATTTT. The encoded protein is CASSLGGAGDTQYF.